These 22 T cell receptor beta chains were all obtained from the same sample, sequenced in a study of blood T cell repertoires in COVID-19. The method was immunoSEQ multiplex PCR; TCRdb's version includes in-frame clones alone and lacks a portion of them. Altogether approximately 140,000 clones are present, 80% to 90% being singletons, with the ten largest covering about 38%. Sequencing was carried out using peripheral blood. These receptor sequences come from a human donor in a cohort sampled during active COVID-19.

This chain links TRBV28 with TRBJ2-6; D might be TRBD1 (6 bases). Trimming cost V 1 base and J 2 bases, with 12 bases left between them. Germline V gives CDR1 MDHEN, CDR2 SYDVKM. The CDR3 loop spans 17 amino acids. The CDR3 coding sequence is TGTGCCAGCAGTTTATTACCCGGACAGACTGGGGCCAACGTCCTGACTTTC. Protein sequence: CASSLLPGQTGANVLTF.

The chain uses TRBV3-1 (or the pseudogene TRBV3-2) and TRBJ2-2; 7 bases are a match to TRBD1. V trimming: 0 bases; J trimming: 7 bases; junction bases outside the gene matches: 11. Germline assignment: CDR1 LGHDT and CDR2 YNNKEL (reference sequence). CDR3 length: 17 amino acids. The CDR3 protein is CASSQESVQGSSGELFF. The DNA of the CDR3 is TGTGCCAGCAGCCAAGAATCCGTACAGGGGTCGAGCGGGGAGCTGTTTTTT.

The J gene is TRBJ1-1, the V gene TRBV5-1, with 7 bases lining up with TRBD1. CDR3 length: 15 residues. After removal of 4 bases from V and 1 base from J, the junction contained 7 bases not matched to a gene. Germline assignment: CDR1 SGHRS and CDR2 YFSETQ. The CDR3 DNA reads TGCGCCAGCAGCGTCGGACAGGTGGGGAACACTGAAGCTTTCTTT. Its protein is CASSVGQVGNTEAFF. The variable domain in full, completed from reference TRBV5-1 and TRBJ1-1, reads KAGVTQTPRYLIKTRGQQVTLSCSPISGHRSVSWYQQTPGQGLQFLFEYFSETQRNKGNFPGRFSGRQFSNSRSEMNVSTLELGDSALYLCASSVGQVGNTEAFFGQGTRLTVV.

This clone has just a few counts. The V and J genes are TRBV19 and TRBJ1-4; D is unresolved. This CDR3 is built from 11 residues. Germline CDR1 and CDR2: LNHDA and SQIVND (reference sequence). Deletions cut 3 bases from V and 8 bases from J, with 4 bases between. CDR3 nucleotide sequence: TGTGCCAGTAGTATGCGGGAAAAACTGTTTTTT. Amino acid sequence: CASSMREKLFF.

The CDR3: CASSSGQSNIQYF. The CDR3 nucleotides are TGTGCCAGCAGTTCGGGACAGTCAAACATTCAGTACTTC. V usage is TRBV28 and J usage is TRBJ2-4, with 7 bases that match TRBD1. V was pared by 4 bases and J by 6 bases, with 3 bases of the junction left unmatched. Germline V gene lookup returns CDR1 MDHEN and CDR2 SYDVKM. The CDR3 covers 13 residues.

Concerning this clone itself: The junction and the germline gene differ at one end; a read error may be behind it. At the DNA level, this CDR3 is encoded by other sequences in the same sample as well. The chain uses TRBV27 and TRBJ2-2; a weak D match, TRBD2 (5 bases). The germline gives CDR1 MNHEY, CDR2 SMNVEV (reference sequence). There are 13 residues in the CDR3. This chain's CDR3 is CASSPLATGELFF. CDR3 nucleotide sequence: TGTGCCAGCAGCCCACTTGCCACCGGGGAGCTGTTTTTC.

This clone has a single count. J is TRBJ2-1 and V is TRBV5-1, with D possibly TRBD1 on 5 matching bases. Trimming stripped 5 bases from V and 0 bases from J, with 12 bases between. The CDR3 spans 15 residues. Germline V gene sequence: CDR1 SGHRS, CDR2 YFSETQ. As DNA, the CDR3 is TGCGCCAGCAGGATAGGGGTGAGCTCCTACAATGAGCAGTTCTTC. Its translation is CASRIGVSSYNEQFF.

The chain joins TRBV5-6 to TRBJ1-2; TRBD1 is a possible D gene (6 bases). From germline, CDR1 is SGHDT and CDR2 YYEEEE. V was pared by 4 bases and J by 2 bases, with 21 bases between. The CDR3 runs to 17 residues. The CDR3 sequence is CASSRVSTGMANYGYTF. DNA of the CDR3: TGTGCCAGCAGCCGGGTTTCAACAGGGATGGCGAACTATGGCTACACCTTC.

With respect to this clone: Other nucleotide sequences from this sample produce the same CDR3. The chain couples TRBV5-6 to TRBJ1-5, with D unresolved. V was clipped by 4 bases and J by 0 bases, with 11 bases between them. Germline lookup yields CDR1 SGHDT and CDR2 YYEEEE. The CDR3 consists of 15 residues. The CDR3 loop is CASSRGGYSNQPQHF. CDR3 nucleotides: TGTGCCAGCAGCCGAGGAGGCTATAGCAATCAGCCCCAGCATTTT.

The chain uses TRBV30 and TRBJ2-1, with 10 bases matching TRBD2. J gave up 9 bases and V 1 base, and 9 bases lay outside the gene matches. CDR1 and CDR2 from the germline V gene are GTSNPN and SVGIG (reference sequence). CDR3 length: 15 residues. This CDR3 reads CAWSGGSGGAAEQFF. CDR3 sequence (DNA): TGTGCCTGGAGTGGGGGCAGCGGGGGGGCGGCTGAGCAGTTCTTC.

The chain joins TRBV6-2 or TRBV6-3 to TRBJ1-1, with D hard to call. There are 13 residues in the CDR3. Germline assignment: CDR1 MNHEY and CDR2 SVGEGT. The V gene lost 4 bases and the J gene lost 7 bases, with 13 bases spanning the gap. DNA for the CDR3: TGTGCCAGCAGTTCCCCCGGGCGGGATGAAGCTTTCTTT. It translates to CASSSPGRDEAFF.

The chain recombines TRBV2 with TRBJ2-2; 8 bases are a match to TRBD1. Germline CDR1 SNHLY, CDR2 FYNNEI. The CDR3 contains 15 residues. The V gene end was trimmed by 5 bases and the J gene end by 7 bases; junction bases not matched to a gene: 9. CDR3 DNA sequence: TGTGCCAGCAGTACCCTCCAGGGGGCTGGCGGGGAGCTGTTTTTT. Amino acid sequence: CASSTLQGAGGELFF.

In DNA, the CDR3 is TGTGCCTGGAGTGTAGCTGAGGGAAGCAATCAGCCCCAGCATTTT. This encodes CAWSVAEGSNQPQHF. This chain uses TRBV30 with TRBJ1-5; D is unresolved. This CDR3 has 15 amino acids. With 0 bases removed from V and 1 base from J, the gap between germline ends came to 10 bases. CDR1 is GTSNPN, CDR2 SVGIG, per germline (reference sequence).

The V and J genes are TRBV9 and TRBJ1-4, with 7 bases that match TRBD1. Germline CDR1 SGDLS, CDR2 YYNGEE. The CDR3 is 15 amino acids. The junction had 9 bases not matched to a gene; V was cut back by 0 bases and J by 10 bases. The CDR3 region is CASSVDQGDLGKLFF. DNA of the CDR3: TGTGCCAGCAGCGTAGACCAGGGGGACCTTGGAAAACTGTTTTTT.

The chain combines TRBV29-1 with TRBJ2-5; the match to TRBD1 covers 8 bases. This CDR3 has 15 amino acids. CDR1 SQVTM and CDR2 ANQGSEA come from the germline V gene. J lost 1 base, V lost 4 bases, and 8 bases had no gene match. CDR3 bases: TGCAGCGTTGTCAGAACAGGGGGGCCCCAAGAGACCCAGTACTTC. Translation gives CSVVRTGGPQETQYF.

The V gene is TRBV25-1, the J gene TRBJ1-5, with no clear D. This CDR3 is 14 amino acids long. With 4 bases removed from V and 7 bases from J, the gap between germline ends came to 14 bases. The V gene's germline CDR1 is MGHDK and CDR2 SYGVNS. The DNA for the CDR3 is TGTGCCAGCAGTGTGTCAGGCGTTTACCAGCCCCAGCATTTT. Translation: CASSVSGVYQPQHF.

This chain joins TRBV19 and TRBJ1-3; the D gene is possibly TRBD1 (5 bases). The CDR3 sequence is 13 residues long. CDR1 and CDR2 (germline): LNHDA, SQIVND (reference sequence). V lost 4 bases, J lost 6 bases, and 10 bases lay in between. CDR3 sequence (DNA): TGTGCCAGTAGTAAGCGGGGCTTAAACACCATATATTTT. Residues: CASSKRGLNTIYF.

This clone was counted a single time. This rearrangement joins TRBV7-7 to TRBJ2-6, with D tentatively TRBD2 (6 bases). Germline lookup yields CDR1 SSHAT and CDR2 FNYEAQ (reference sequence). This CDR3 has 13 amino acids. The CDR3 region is CASGGSGANVLTF. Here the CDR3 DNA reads TGTGCTAGCGGAGGCTCTGGGGCCAACGTCCTGACTTTC.

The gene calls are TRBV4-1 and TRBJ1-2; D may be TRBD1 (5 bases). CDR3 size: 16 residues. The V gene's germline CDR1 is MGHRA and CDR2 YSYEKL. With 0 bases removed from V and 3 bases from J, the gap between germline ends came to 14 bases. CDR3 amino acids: CASSQEGGAQDYGYTF. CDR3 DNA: TGCGCCAGCAGCCAAGAAGGAGGGGCTCAGGACTATGGCTACACCTTC.

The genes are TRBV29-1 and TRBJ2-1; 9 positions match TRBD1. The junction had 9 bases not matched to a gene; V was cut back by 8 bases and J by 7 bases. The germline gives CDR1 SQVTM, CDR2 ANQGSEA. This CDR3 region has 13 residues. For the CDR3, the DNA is TGCAGCTTGGGACAGGGTCCTCTGAATGAGCAGTTCTTC. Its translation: CSLGQGPLNEQFF.

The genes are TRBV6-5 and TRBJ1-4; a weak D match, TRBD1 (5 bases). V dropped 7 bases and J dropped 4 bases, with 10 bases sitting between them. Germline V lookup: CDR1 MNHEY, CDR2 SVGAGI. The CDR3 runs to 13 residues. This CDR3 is CASKRGINEKLFF. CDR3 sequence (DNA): TGTGCCAGCAAAAGGGGAATTAATGAAAAACTGTTTTTT.

CDR3 amino acids: CASTLAQASRVFF. The CDR3 DNA follows: TGTGCCTCGACCTTGGCCCAGGCCTCCAGGGTTTTCTTT. This chain connects TRBV11-2 to TRBJ1-1; maybe TRBD1 (5 bases). The CDR3 contains 13 residues. The germline V gene has CDR1 SGHAT and CDR2 FQNNGV. The V and J ends lost 11 bases and 13 bases respectively, with 26 bases between them.